These 29 T cell receptor beta chains were all obtained from the same sample, sequenced in a study of T-cell reconstitution after alpha-beta-depleted transplantation in children. Construction of the TCRbeta library involved unique molecular identifiers. TCRdb recomputed calls from the PCR reads with MiXCR, one row per CDR3 protein. The table includes roughly 590,000 distinct CDR3 sequences, approximately 17% detected once. The sequencing here drew on PBMCs from the stem cell graft donor, taken from the stem cell graft. All receptors derive from a human donor who donated a stem cell graft to a child with acute myeloid leukemia.

The chain links TRBV12-3 or TRBV12-4 to TRBJ1-1; possibly TRBD1 for D (5 bases). The CDR3 has 15 amino acids. Trimming shortened V by 3 bases and J by 4 bases, and 15 bases separated the two germline ends. Written as DNA, the CDR3 is TGTGCCAGCAGTTTGTTGTCAGGGCTGAGCACTGAAGCTTTCTTT. It specifies CASSLLSGLSTEAFF.

This chain links TRBV27 with TRBJ2-4; a possible D gene is TRBD2 (6 bases). Germline-derived CDR1 and CDR2 are MNHEY and SMNVEV (reference sequence). The CDR3 is made up of 15 amino acids. Trimming left V 7 bases short and J 4 bases short, with 17 bases between. CDR3 sequence reads: CASNNHGGAKNIQYF. CDR3 DNA sequence: TGTGCCAGCAACAACCACGGCGGGGCGAAAAACATTCAGTACTTC.

The rearrangement joins TRBV24-1 to TRBJ2-1; 14 bases map to TRBD2. The CDR3 length is 18 residues. CDR1 and CDR2 (germline): KGHDR, SFDVKD. The trim removed 9 bases at V and 1 base at J, leaving 10 bases unmatched. The CDR3, as DNA: TGTGCCACCCCCGGGACTAGCGGGGGAGGGAGGTCCTACAATGAGCAGTTCTTC. It specifies CATPGTSGGGRSYNEQFF.

The J gene is TRBJ1-2, the V gene TRBV4-3; no definite D call. This CDR3 is 15 amino acids long. Germline CDR1 and CDR2: LGHNA and YSLEER. The V and J ends lost 0 bases and 8 bases respectively, with 16 bases between them. The CDR3 loop reads CASSQEGASAGGYTF. CDR3 sequence (DNA): TGCGCCAGCAGCCAAGAAGGAGCGTCGGCGGGAGGCTACACCTTC.

This clonotype was counted only a few times. The V gene is TRBV20-1, the J gene TRBJ2-7; 8 bases are a match to TRBD1. The ends lost 6 bases at V and 1 base at J; junction bases unmatched: 8. In germline, CDR1 is DFQATT, CDR2 SNEGSKA (reference sequence). The length of the CDR3 is 14 residues. CDR3 residues: CSAQDRGGSYEQYV. The CDR3 DNA is TGCAGTGCCCAAGACAGGGGAGGTTCCTACGAGCAGTACGTC.

This clonotype was counted at least ten times. This sequence joins TRBV20-1 and TRBJ2-3; TRBD2 agrees at 7 bases. The CDR3 totals 13 residues. Germline CDR1 reads DFQATT; CDR2 reads SNEGSKA (reference sequence). V was clipped by 4 bases and J by 6 bases; unmatched bases: 7. The CDR3 spells CSAILGGIDTQYF. The CDR3 bases are TGCAGTGCTATACTCGGGGGGATCGATACGCAGTATTTT.

The chain combines TRBV5-8 with TRBJ2-2, with D perhaps being TRBD1 or TRBD2 (7 bases each). The V end was cut by 1 base, the J end by 3 bases, with 13 bases between. The germline CDR1 and CDR2 sequences are SGHTS and YDEGEE. There are 16 residues in the CDR3. The CDR3 loop is CASSLPTGRDTGELFF. As DNA, the CDR3 is TGTGCCAGCAGCTTGCCGACAGGGAGGGACACCGGGGAGCTGTTTTTT.

Ten or more counts support this clonotype. This chain connects TRBV20-1 to TRBJ1-1; no clear D gene. CDR3 length: 14 amino acids. Trimming cost V 3 bases and J 3 bases, with 14 bases left between them. The germline V gene encodes CDR1 DFQATT and CDR2 SNEGSKA (reference sequence). The CDR3 here is CSARSREGDTEAFF. The CDR3 DNA is TGCAGTGCTAGGAGTAGAGAGGGTGACACTGAAGCTTTCTTT.

The V call is TRBV5-1, the J call TRBJ2-7, with D uncertain. Germline CDR1 and CDR2: SGHRS and YFSETQ. Trimming took 0 bases from V and 3 from J, leaving 10 bases between them. The CDR3 sequence is 14 residues long. The CDR3: CASSLEGGLYEQYV. For the CDR3, the DNA is TGCGCCAGCAGCTTGGAAGGCGGCCTCTACGAGCAGTACGTC.

The rearrangement links TRBV7-9 to TRBJ1-1; maybe TRBD1 (5 bases). This CDR3 contains 14 residues. V was pared by 0 bases and J by 4 bases, with 9 bases between. Germline CDR1 and CDR2: SEHNR and FQNEAQ (reference sequence). CDR3 sequence reads: CASSLAGVPTEAFF. CDR3 DNA: TGTGCCAGCAGCTTAGCGGGGGTACCCACTGAAGCTTTCTTT.

This chain links TRBV29-1 with TRBJ2-2; a weak D match, TRBD1 (7 bases). CDR3 length: 15 residues. Germline V lookup: CDR1 SQVTM, CDR2 ANQGSEA. V lost 4 bases and J 3 bases, leaving 15 bases between the germline ends. In nucleotides, the CDR3 is TGCAGCGTTGGTCGGCGGGACAGTCACACCGGGGAGCTGTTTTTT. Encoded protein: CSVGRRDSHTGELFF.

V and J are TRBV11-2 and TRBJ2-2; TRBD1 agrees at 9 bases. The CDR3 is made up of 18 amino acids. After removal of 8 bases from V and 4 bases from J, the junction contained 17 bases not matched to a gene. Germline V CDR1 and CDR2: SGHAT, FQNNGV. The CDR3 is CASVLRGQGLVSTGELFF. The DNA of the CDR3 is TGTGCCAGCGTCCTTAGGGGACAGGGTTTAGTAAGCACCGGGGAGCTGTTTTTT.

In its sample, this clonotype was seen a few times. The genes are TRBV5-1 and TRBJ1-4; the D is unclear. This CDR3 spans 14 amino acids. V lost 8 bases to trimming and J lost 2 bases, with 13 bases between them. Germline V gene sequence: CDR1 SGHRS, CDR2 YFSETQ. The CDR3 coding sequence is TGCGCCAGTCGGGAGGCCCAGACTAATGAAAAACTGTTTTTT. It translates to CASREAQTNEKLFF.

In DNA form, the CDR3 reads TGTGCCAGCAGCCGTAAGGAGTTCTACGAGCAGTACGTC. Its translation: CASSRKEFYEQYV. The chain couples TRBV5-5 to TRBJ2-7, with unresolved D. The CDR3 spans 13 residues. Germline V gives CDR1 SGHKS, CDR2 YYEKEE (reference sequence). Trimming left V 4 bases short and J 3 bases short, with 11 bases between.

This clonotype showed up many times. The rearrangement links TRBV29-1 to TRBJ1-1, with D perhaps TRBD1 (6 bases). This CDR3 is 12 amino acids long. Trimming cost V 5 bases and J 11 bases, with 18 bases left between them. CDR1 and CDR2 from the germline V gene are SQVTM and ANQGSEA. The CDR3 bases are TGCAGCGTTTTACAGGGACCGAGAGATGCTTTCTTT. Translation gives CSVLQGPRDAFF.

This clonotype was detected only a few times. The CDR3 DNA reads TGTGCCAGCAGCCATGGGACAGGGGTAAGAGGCTATGGCTACACCTTC. Residues: CASSHGTGVRGYGYTF. The chain recombines TRBV7-9 with TRBJ1-2, with 10 nucleotides matching TRBD1. V dropped 5 bases and J dropped 4; count of bases not matched to a gene: 10. This CDR3 is built from 16 residues. Germline values: CDR1 SEHNR, CDR2 FQNEAQ (reference sequence).

The CDR3 protein is CASSPFGGAKNIQYF. DNA for the CDR3: TGTGCCAGCAGCCCCTTCGGGGGGGCCAAAAACATTCAGTACTTC. J is TRBJ2-4 and V is TRBV12-3 or TRBV12-4; 7 nucleotides line up with TRBD2. Trimming removed 6 bases from V and 1 base from J; junction bases left unmatched: 6. The CDR3 sequence is 15 residues long.

This clonotype was recorded at least ten times. The J gene is TRBJ2-7, the V gene TRBV20-1; 7 bases line up with TRBD2. Germline V CDR1 and CDR2: DFQATT, SNEGSKA (reference sequence). The CDR3 has 13 amino acids. J lost 3 bases, V lost 3 bases, and 5 bases had no gene match. CDR3 region: CSARRELSYEQYF. CDR3 sequence (DNA): TGCAGTGCTAGGCGGGAGCTCAGCTACGAGCAGTACTTC.

The table lists this clonotype with many counts. This chain joins TRBV29-1 and TRBJ1-2, with 8 bases fitting TRBD1. Germline V gene data show CDR1 as SQVTM and CDR2 as ANQGSEA. V lost 5 bases, J lost 6 bases, and 2 bases stayed unmatched. This CDR3 contains 11 residues. The CDR3 spells CSVHRGDGYTF. DNA for the CDR3: TGCAGCGTTCACAGGGGGGATGGCTACACCTTC.

The rearrangement uses TRBV4-1 and TRBJ1-5; 8 bases align to TRBD1. This CDR3 region has 14 residues. V lost 5 bases and J lost 11; bases outside the gene matches: 11. Per germline, CDR1 MGHRA and CDR2 YSYEKL. CDR3 bases: TGCGCCAGCAGCTCGCGGACAGGGCCCCAGACCCAGCATTTT. Translation: CASSSRTGPQTQHF.

This clonotype was seen repeatedly, ten times or more. This chain uses TRBV7-2 with TRBJ2-5; D possibly corresponds to TRBD1 (5 bases). The germline V gene has CDR1 SGHTA and CDR2 FQGNSA. V gave up 8 bases and J gave up 4 bases, with 20 bases separating them. This CDR3 contains 15 residues. The CDR3 spells CASLGVVGLGETQYF. The DNA of the CDR3 is TGTGCCAGCCTAGGGGTAGTGGGTTTAGGAGAGACCCAGTACTTC.

The chain joins TRBV7-9 to TRBJ1-1; TRBD1 is a possible D gene (5 bases). Trimming cost V 2 bases and J 0 bases, with 7 bases left between them. CDR3 length: 14 residues. The germline gives CDR1 SEHNR, CDR2 FQNEAQ (reference sequence). CDR3 protein: CASSLTRVNTEAFF. In DNA form, the CDR3 reads TGTGCCAGCAGCTTAACCAGGGTGAACACTGAAGCTTTCTTT.

Many counts were recorded for this clonotype. The chain uses TRBV29-1 and TRBJ2-3, with D possibly being TRBD1 or TRBD2 (5 bases each). The CDR3 loop spans 13 amino acids. V lost 7 bases and J lost 4, with 15 bases in between. From germline, CDR1 is SQVTM and CDR2 ANQGSEA. DNA for the CDR3: TGCAGCGCCCAACGCCAGGGACCAGATACGCAGTATTTT. This encodes CSAQRQGPDTQYF.

There are a few counts of this clonotype. The chain employs TRBV5-6 and TRBJ2-7, with D possibly TRBD1 on 6 matching bases. This CDR3 spans 14 amino acids. V dropped 4 bases and J dropped 2 bases, with 13 bases sitting between them. The V gene's germline CDR1 is SGHDT and CDR2 YYEEEE. CDR3 in amino acids: CASSLMDSTYEQYV. The CDR3 nucleotides are TGTGCCAGCAGCCTAATGGACAGCACCTACGAGCAGTACGTC.

This clonotype was detected many times. The chain joins TRBV7-2 to TRBJ2-1; TRBD2 matches 7 bases. Trimming at V came to 3 bases and at J to 2 bases, leaving 4 bases not matched to a gene. There are 15 residues in the CDR3. CDR1 and CDR2 (germline): SGHTA, FQGNSA. The CDR3 DNA reads as TGTGCCAGCAGCTTCGTCAGCGGGACCTACAATGAGCAGTTCTTC. This encodes CASSFVSGTYNEQFF.

In its sample, this clonotype was seen many times. This chain links TRBV7-2 with TRBJ2-3; 11 positions match TRBD2. The germline CDR1 and CDR2 sequences are SGHTA and FQGNSA. CDR3 length equals 16 residues. Trimming at V came to 2 bases and at J to 6 bases, leaving 7 bases not matched to a gene. CDR3 in amino acids: CASSLLAGGGVDTQYF. CDR3 DNA: TGTGCCAGCAGCTTACTAGCGGGGGGCGGGGTGGATACGCAGTATTTT.

This clonotype was counted ten times or more. The CDR3 reads CSAPRDRGQDTQYF. The CDR3 DNA is TGCAGTGCTCCCCGGGACAGGGGGCAAGATACGCAGTATTTT. The chain joins TRBV20-1 to TRBJ2-3; 12 positions agree with TRBD1. The CDR3 consists of 14 residues. CDR1 DFQATT and CDR2 SNEGSKA come from the germline V gene (reference sequence). The V segment lost 5 bases and the J segment 5 bases; nucleotides outside the gene matches: 5.

The rearrangement uses TRBV7-8 and TRBJ1-5; 8 positions match TRBD1. The trim removed 4 bases at V and 4 bases at J, leaving 6 bases unmatched. Germline-derived CDR1 and CDR2 are SGHVS and FQNEAQ. The CDR3 runs 15 residues. CDR3 loop: CASSYLTGVNQPQHF. CDR3 in DNA: TGTGCCAGCAGCTACCTGACAGGGGTAAATCAGCCCCAGCATTTT.

The rearrangement links TRBV4-1 to TRBJ1-5; unclear D gene. Trimming took off 0 bases at V and 0 bases at J, with 9 bases between the two ends. This CDR3 has 16 amino acids. Germline-derived CDR1 and CDR2 are MGHRA and YSYEKL. CDR3 loop: CASSQDQANSNQPQHF. The CDR3 nucleotides are TGCGCCAGCAGCCAAGATCAGGCGAATAGCAATCAGCCCCAGCATTTT.